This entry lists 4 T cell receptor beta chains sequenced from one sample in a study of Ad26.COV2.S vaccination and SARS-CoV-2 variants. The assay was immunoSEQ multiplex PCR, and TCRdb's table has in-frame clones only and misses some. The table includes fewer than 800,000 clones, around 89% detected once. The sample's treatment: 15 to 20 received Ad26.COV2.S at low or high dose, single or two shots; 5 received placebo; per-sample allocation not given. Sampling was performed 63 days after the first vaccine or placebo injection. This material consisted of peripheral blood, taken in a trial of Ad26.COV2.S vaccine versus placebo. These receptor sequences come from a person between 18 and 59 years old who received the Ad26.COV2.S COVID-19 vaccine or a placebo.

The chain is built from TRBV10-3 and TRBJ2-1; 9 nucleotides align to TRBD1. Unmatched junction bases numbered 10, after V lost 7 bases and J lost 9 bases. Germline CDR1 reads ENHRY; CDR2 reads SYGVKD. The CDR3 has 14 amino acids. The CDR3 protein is CAINPGQGRSEQFF. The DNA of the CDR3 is TGTGCCATCAACCCGGGACAGGGCCGATCTGAGCAGTTCTTC.

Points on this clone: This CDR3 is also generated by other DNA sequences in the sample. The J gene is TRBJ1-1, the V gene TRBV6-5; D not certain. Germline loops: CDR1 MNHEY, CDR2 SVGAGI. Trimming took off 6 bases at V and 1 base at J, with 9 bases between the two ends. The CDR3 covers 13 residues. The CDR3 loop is CASSFTGNTEAFF. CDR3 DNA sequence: TGTGCCAGCAGCTTTACGGGGAACACTGAAGCTTTCTTT.

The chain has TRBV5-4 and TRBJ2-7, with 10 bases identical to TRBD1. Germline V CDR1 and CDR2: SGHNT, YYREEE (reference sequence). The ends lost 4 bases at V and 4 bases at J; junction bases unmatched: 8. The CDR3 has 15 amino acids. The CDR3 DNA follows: TGTGCCAGCAGCGCACCGGGACAGGGGACTTACGAGCAGTACTTC. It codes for CASSAPGQGTYEQYF.

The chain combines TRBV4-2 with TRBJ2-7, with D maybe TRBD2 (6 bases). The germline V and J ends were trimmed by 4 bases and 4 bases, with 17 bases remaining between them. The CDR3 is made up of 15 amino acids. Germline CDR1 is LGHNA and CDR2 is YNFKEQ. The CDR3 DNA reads TGTGCCAGCAGCCCTACCCCCGGAGGGGCGTACGAGCAGTACTTC. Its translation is CASSPTPGGAYEQYF.